The 14 T cell receptor beta chains listed next were all sequenced from one sample in a study of cytomegalovirus exposure and HLA in healthy donors. 60 Vbeta and 13 Jbeta primers were used in PCR. Sequencing used immunoSEQ multiplex PCR; TCRdb keeps in-frame clones, though not all of them. The table records about 150,000 clones, about 85% of them present only once. The sequenced material came from PBMCs. These receptors were collected from a woman between 18 and 30 years old in good health and CMV-seronegative.

CDR3 protein: CASSSHLGYTF. In nucleotides, the CDR3 is TGTGCCAGCAGTTCGCACTTGGGCTACACCTTC. The chain has TRBV6-5 and TRBJ1-2; D remains ambiguous. V lost 4 bases and J 8 bases, leaving 8 bases between the germline ends. The germline V gene encodes CDR1 MNHEY and CDR2 SVGAGI. The length of the CDR3 is 11 residues.

The chain carries TRBV10-1 and TRBJ2-3, with TRBD2 matching over 13 bases. The CDR3 runs to 18 residues. The V and J ends lost 7 bases and 3 bases, in that order; junction bases with no gene match: 13. Germline lookup yields CDR1 WNHNN and CDR2 SYGVQD (reference sequence). The chain's CDR3 is CASNTRTSGSIGTDTQYF. CDR3 nucleotides: TGCGCCAGCAACACCCGGACTAGCGGGAGTATCGGGACAGATACGCAGTATTTT.

Here the CDR3 reads CASSFAGADTQYF. DNA of the CDR3: TGTGCCAGCAGCTTTGCGGGAGCAGATACGCAGTATTTT. V gene TRBV5-4 combines with J gene TRBJ2-3; 7 positions agree with TRBD2. Germline assignment: CDR1 SGHNT and CDR2 YYREEE (reference sequence). The CDR3 runs 13 residues. V lost 2 bases to trimming and J lost 4 bases; unmatched junction nucleotides: 1.

The genes are TRBV7-9 and TRBJ1-1; D perhaps matches TRBD1 (5 bases). The V gene lost 7 bases and the J gene lost 1 base, with 7 bases spanning the gap. CDR3 length: 12 amino acids. Germline-derived CDR1 and CDR2 are SEHNR and FQNEAQ (reference sequence). CDR3 coding DNA: TGTGCCAGCAACCAGGGGAACACTGAAGCTTTCTTT. Translation: CASNQGNTEAFF.

The chain couples TRBV27 to TRBJ1-6; D uncertain. The V gene's germline CDR1 is MNHEY and CDR2 SMNVEV (reference sequence). The CDR3 consists of 19 residues. V was trimmed by 7 bases and J by 0 bases, leaving 22 bases between them. The CDR3 DNA is TGTGCCAGCACCGACGTGTGGCAGGCTTTCAACTCCTATAATTCACCCCTCCACTTT. Translating gives CASTDVWQAFNSYNSPLHF.

The rearrangement joins TRBV25-1 to TRBJ1-2; no reliable D call. From germline, CDR1 is MGHDK and CDR2 SYGVNS. Trimming removed 3 bases at V and 8 bases at J, with 10 bases between. The CDR3 spans 12 residues. Here the CDR3 DNA reads TGTGCCAGCAGTGAGGCGGCGGGGGGCTACACCTTC. This encodes CASSEAAGGYTF.

The rearrangement joins TRBV21-1 to TRBJ2-5; the D call TRBD2 from the table was never checked on the DNA. TRBV21-1 is described as a pseudogene. The CDR3 spans 15 residues. CDR3 coding DNA: TGTGCCAGCCGTCGGAGTTGGGGGAGGGCGGAGACCCAGTACTTC. Translating it yields CASRRSWGRAETQYF.

The V and J genes are TRBV28 and TRBJ2-5; unclear D gene. Matching the DNA end better, TRBJ2-7 makes the J call doubtful. Germline CDR1 MDHEN, CDR2 SYDVKM. The CDR3 spans 13 residues. CDR3 DNA sequence: TGTGCCAGCATGGGTCCGACCCTGGGCGAGCAGTACTTC. This codes for CASMGPTLGEQYF.

This clone was seen a few times. This chain's CDR3 is CASSLVGGDSYEQYF. The CDR3 DNA reads TGTGCCAGCAGCTTGGTGGGCGGGGACTCCTACGAGCAGTACTTC. J is TRBJ2-7 and V is TRBV5-4; D may be TRBD2 (6 bases). CDR3 length: 15 residues. The V and J ends lost 0 bases and 0 bases respectively, with 10 bases between them. Per germline, CDR1 SGHNT and CDR2 YYREEE (reference sequence).

This clone was detected a few times. The CDR3 here is CASSYSDSPGNTIYF. The CDR3 bases are TGTGCCAGCAGTTACTCAGACAGTCCCGGAAACACCATATATTTT. The gene calls are TRBV6-5 and TRBJ1-3, with D perhaps matching TRBD1 (5 bases). The CDR3 length is 15 residues. CDR1 MNHEY and CDR2 SVGAGI come from the germline V gene. V lost 0 bases and J 4 bases, leaving 10 bases between the germline ends.

The gene calls are TRBV19 and TRBJ2-1; TRBD2 matches at 7 bases. This CDR3 has 14 amino acids. Trimming cost V 6 bases and J 8 bases; bases outside gene matches: 10. Germline assignment: CDR1 LNHDA and CDR2 SQIVND (reference sequence). The CDR3 spells CASRRLDRGDEQFF. CDR3 coding DNA: TGTGCCAGTAGAAGACTAGACCGGGGGGATGAGCAGTTCTTC.

V gene TRBV5-6 combines with J gene TRBJ2-5; TRBD2 is a possible D gene (7 bases). With 6 bases removed from V and 4 bases from J, the gap between germline ends came to 19 bases. Germline V gene data show CDR1 as SGHDT and CDR2 as YYEEEE. The CDR3 length is 15 residues. The CDR3 DNA reads as TGTGCCAGCACCTCCCTTGGGGGGGGGCGAGAGACCCAGTACTTC. This sequence encodes CASTSLGGGRETQYF.

The genes are TRBV11-2 and TRBJ2-2, with TRBD2 identical over 8 bases. Germline CDR1 and CDR2: SGHAT and FQNNGV. The CDR3 is 13 residues long. Trimming cost V 5 bases and J 6 bases; bases outside gene matches: 2. This CDR3 reads CASSRGGPGELFF. The CDR3 DNA follows: TGTGCCAGCAGCCGGGGGGGTCCCGGGGAGCTGTTTTTT.

The chain joins TRBV6-5 to TRBJ1-3; no reliable D call. V was cut by 2 bases and J by 2 bases, with 7 bases left in between. The CDR3 extends over 14 amino acids. Per germline, CDR1 MNHEY and CDR2 SVGAGI. The CDR3 coding sequence is TGTGCCAGCAGTTACGGCACACCTGGAAACACCATATATTTT. Residues: CASSYGTPGNTIYF.